The T cell receptor (beta chain) described here comes from a study of cytomegalovirus exposure and HLA in healthy donors. V was clipped by 4 bases and J by 2 bases, with 15 bases between them. The CDR3 is 14 residues long. Germline values: CDR1 GTSNPN, CDR2 SVGIG (reference sequence). Use of 60 Vbeta and 13 Jbeta primers characterized the PCR. The assay was immunoSEQ multiplex PCR, and TCRdb's table has in-frame clones only and misses some. The sample holds some 240,000 clones, 70% to 80% seen once. Material: PBMCs. V and J are TRBV30 and TRBJ2-7; D is perhaps TRBD2 (5 bases). The sequence came from a male donor in good health and CMV-seronegative. The DNA for the CDR3 is TGTGCCTGGACCGCGGCGGGTATAACCTACGAGCAGTACTTC. Its protein is CAWTAAGITYEQYF.